This TCR beta chain was identified during a study of TIL therapy for anti-PD-1-resistant metastatic lung cancer. Study overall: Most patients had lung adenocarcinoma. Tumors carried a median 1.5 non-synonymous mutations per megabase. Study-level findings and limits: Many TIL product clones were absent from baseline tumor, suggesting clonal contraction.

The sample's time point: pre-treatment sample, taken before nivolumab and TIL therapy. Most excised metastases sampled were pleural nodules or supraclavicular lymph nodes. This CDR3 is 15 amino acids long. V trimming: 6 bases; J trimming: 7 bases; junction bases outside the gene matches: 9. CDR1 and CDR2 from the germline V gene are MNHNY and SVGAGI (reference sequence). On this clone: Its antigen is undetermined.

The immunoSEQ assay was v3. Sequencing depth was around 2 million read pairs for survey level, roughly 4.5-6 million for deep. TCRdb's table, derived via immunoSEQ multiplex PCR, lists solely in-frame clones and lacks some. Of just over 25,000 clones listed, 72% are singletons. This receptor was identified in a person between 25 and 80 years old with non-small cell lung cancer. Specimen: tumor tissue, collected at baseline. The gene calls are TRBV6-6 and TRBJ1-4, with TRBD1 identical over 9 bases. The CDR3 protein is CASRPPGQGPEKLFF. For the CDR3, the DNA is TGTGCCAGCAGACCTCCGGGACAGGGTCCTGAAAAACTGTTTTTT.